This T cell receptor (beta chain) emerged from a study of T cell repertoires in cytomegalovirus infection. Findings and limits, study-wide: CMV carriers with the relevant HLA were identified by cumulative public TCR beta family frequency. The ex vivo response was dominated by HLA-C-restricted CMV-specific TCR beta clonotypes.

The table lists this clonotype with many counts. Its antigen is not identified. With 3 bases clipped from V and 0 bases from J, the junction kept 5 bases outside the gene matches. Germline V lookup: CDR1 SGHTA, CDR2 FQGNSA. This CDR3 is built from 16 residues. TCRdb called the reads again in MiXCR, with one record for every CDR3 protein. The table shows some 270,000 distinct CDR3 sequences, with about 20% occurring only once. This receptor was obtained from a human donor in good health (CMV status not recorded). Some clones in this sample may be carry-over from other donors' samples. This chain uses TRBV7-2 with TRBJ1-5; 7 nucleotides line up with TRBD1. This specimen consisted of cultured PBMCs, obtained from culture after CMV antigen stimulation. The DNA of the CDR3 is TGTGCCAGCAGCTTCGGGACAGTCTATAGCAATCAGCCCCAGCATTTT. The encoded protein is CASSFGTVYSNQPQHF. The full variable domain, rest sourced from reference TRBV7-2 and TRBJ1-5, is GAGVSQSPSNKVTEKGKDVELRCDPISGHTALYWYRQSLGQGLEFLIYFQGNSAPDKSGLPSDRFSAERTGGSVSTLTIQRTQQEDSAVYLCASSFGTVYSNQPQHFGDGTRLSIL.